These 32 T cell receptor beta chains were all obtained from the same sample, sequenced in a study of T cell repertoires in cytomegalovirus infection. Their cognate antigens are unknown. TCRdb analysed the reads with MiXCR anew, one entry per CDR3 protein. The top ten hold 15% to 20% of the sample, which has 300,000 to 400,000 distinct CDR3 sequences, about 29% seen once. Source: cultured PBMCs, taken from culture after CMV antigen stimulation. These receptors all stem from a human donor in good health (CMV status not recorded). Some clones in this sample may be carry-over from other donors' samples.

This clonotype was counted only a few times. This chain joins TRBV7-2 and TRBJ2-7; 7 positions match TRBD2. Looked up from germline, CDR1 is SGHTA and CDR2 is FQGNSA. The CDR3 loop spans 14 amino acids. J lost 2 bases, V lost 5 bases, and 6 bases had no gene match. The CDR3 DNA is TGTGCCAGCAGCCCAGTAGCGGGTACCTACGAGCAGTACTTC. It codes for CASSPVAGTYEQYF.

The chain has TRBV7-2 and TRBJ2-2; no reliable D call. CDR3 length: 18 amino acids. V was cut by 2 bases and J by 0 bases, with 16 bases left in between. CDR1 and CDR2 (germline): SGHTA, FQGNSA. CDR3 amino acids: CASSLFLRRSANTGELFF. For the CDR3, the DNA is TGTGCCAGCAGCTTATTTTTAAGGCGATCCGCGAACACCGGGGAGCTGTTTTTT. Drawing the rest from reference TRBV7-2 and TRBJ2-2, the complete variable domain is GAGVSQSPSNKVTEKGKDVELRCDPISGHTALYWYRQSLGQGLEFLIYFQGNSAPDKSGLPSDRFSAERTGGSVSTLTIQRTQQEDSAVYLCASSLFLRRSANTGELFFGEGSRLTVL.

The table lists this clonotype with a few counts. The genes are TRBV11-2 and TRBJ1-3, with D tentatively TRBD1 (5 bases). The germline gives CDR1 SGHAT, CDR2 FQNNGV. The V end lost 1 base, the J end lost 2 bases, and 6 bases lay between the germline ends. This CDR3 region has 14 residues. DNA for the CDR3: TGTGCCAGCAGCTTAGTCAGGGCTGGAAACACCATATATTTT. Translation gives CASSLVRAGNTIYF.

Regarding this clonotype: The junction differs from germline at one of its ends, possibly a read error. The gene calls are TRBV6-6 and TRBJ2-1; D gene uncertain. Germline V gene lookup returns CDR1 MNHNY and CDR2 SVGAGI (reference sequence). There are 13 residues in the CDR3. The chain's CDR3 is CASTPGPYKEQFF. The DNA of the CDR3 is TGTGCCAGTACCCCTGGCCCCTACAAGGAGCAGTTCTTC.

This clonotype was found a few times. V gene TRBV18 combines with J gene TRBJ1-2; TRBD1 might be the D (5 bases). The V end was cut by 5 bases, the J end by 8 bases, with 24 bases between. In germline, CDR1 is KGHSH, CDR2 LQKENI. There are 16 residues in the CDR3. Here the CDR3 reads CASSVRSGPEENGYTF. CDR3 DNA: TGTGCCAGCTCAGTACGATCGGGACCCGAGGAGAACGGCTACACCTTC.

V usage is TRBV27 and J usage is TRBJ2-7; 7 nucleotides match TRBD2. This CDR3 comprises 15 residues. Germline lookup yields CDR1 MNHEY and CDR2 SMNVEV (reference sequence). V dropped 5 bases and J dropped 5; count of bases not matched to a gene: 12. CDR3 sequence reads: CASSRIRTRMNEQYF. CDR3 sequence (DNA): TGTGCCAGCAGTCGCATCAGGACTAGGATGAACGAGCAGTACTTC.

The chain has TRBV11-2 and TRBJ2-2, with D hard to call. The CDR3 contains 14 residues. Germline loops: CDR1 SGHAT, CDR2 FQNNGV. V was clipped by 1 base and J by 4 bases, with 7 bases between them. For the CDR3, the DNA is TGTGCCAGCAGCTTAGCGACGACCACCGGGGAGCTGTTTTTT. Translating it yields CASSLATTTGELFF.

The chain couples TRBV7-9 to TRBJ1-1; possibly TRBD1 for D (6 bases). V lost 3 bases and J lost 4, with 12 bases in between. The CDR3 is 14 amino acids. Germline V gives CDR1 SEHNR, CDR2 FQNEAQ (reference sequence). The CDR3 region has the DNA TGTGCCAGCAGCTTGGGCAGGGGCAGCACTGAAGCTTTCTTT. This codes for CASSLGRGSTEAFF.

Regarding this clonotype: One junction end does not reproduce the germline sequence, and a read error may be involved. This chain links TRBV5-1 with TRBJ2-1, with a possible D match to TRBD2 (6 bases). Per germline, CDR1 SGHRS and CDR2 YFSETQ. The CDR3 spans 15 residues. CDR3 in amino acids: CASSLLAESYNEQFF. CDR3 bases: TGCGCCAGCAGCTTGTTAGCGGAGTCCTACAATGAGCAGTTCTTT.

V and J are TRBV20-1 and TRBJ1-3; D is possibly TRBD1 (5 bases). From germline, CDR1 is DFQATT and CDR2 SNEGSKA (reference sequence). V lost 0 bases and J 1 base, leaving 13 bases between the germline ends. This CDR3 is 16 amino acids long. This CDR3 reads CSARDHRLTSGNTIYF. CDR3 DNA sequence: TGCAGTGCTAGAGATCACAGGTTAACGTCTGGAAACACCATATATTTT.

The rearrangement uses TRBV7-3 and TRBJ1-1; 9 nucleotides line up with TRBD1. In germline, CDR1 is SGHTA, CDR2 FQGTGA. This CDR3 has 17 residues. V shed 5 bases and J 4 bases; nucleotides not matched to a gene: 14. In nucleotides, the CDR3 is TGTGCCAGCAGCCCGACGGCCCGGGACAGGGCGGCCACTGAAGCTTTCTTT. Its translation: CASSPTARDRAATEAFF.

As to this clonotype: A much larger clonotype is one base distant, so this may be a read error. This rearrangement joins TRBV11-2 to TRBJ2-7; a possible D gene is TRBD2 (6 bases). Trimming pared 2 bases from V and 0 bases from J, leaving 11 bases between. Per the germline V gene, CDR1 is SGHAT and CDR2 is FQNNGV. This CDR3 has 15 amino acids. CDR3 DNA sequence: TGTGCCAGCAGCTTAAACCGGGGGAGCTCCTACGAGCAGTACTTC. Its translation is CASSLNRGSSYEQYF.

This clonotype was seen a handful of times. The V gene is TRBV2, the J gene TRBJ1-2; D ambiguous. The V end lost 4 bases, the J end lost 5 bases, and 11 bases lay between the germline ends. The germline CDR1 and CDR2 sequences are SNHLY and FYNNEI. This CDR3 is 13 amino acids long. The CDR3 reads CASSVRTAYGYTF. The CDR3 DNA follows: TGTGCCAGCAGTGTGAGGACCGCGTATGGCTACACCTTC.

This clonotype has only a few counts. The chain uses TRBV7-2 and TRBJ1-2; 9 nucleotides match TRBD1. The germline V gene has CDR1 SGHTA and CDR2 FQGNSA. The ends lost 4 bases at V and 7 bases at J; junction bases unmatched: 7. The CDR3 spans 14 residues. The CDR3 spells CASSWRDRERGYTF. For the CDR3, the DNA is TGTGCCAGCAGCTGGAGGGACAGGGAACGTGGCTACACCTTC. Based on the CDR3 plus reference TRBV7-2 and TRBJ1-2, the full variable domain is GAGVSQSPSNKVTEKGKDVELRCDPISGHTALYWYRQSLGQGLEFLIYFQGNSAPDKSGLPSDRFSAERTGGSVSTLTIQRTQQEDSAVYLCASSWRDRERGYTFGSGTRLTVV.

CDR3 region: CASTGDRPNTEAFF. In DNA, the CDR3 is TGTGCCAGTACAGGGGACAGACCGAACACTGAAGCTTTCTTT. The chain combines TRBV19 with TRBJ1-1, with TRBD1 matching 7 bases. V was pared by 7 bases and J by 1 base, with 6 bases of the junction left unmatched. This CDR3 has 14 residues. Germline CDR1 is LNHDA and CDR2 is SQIVND (reference sequence).

The chain employs TRBV28 and TRBJ2-1, with D perhaps TRBD2 (5 bases). The CDR3 is made up of 16 amino acids. Deletions cut 5 bases from V and 0 bases from J, with 14 bases between. The V gene's germline CDR1 is MDHEN and CDR2 SYDVKM. The CDR3: CASSPRLGSSYNEQFF. In nucleotides, the CDR3 is TGTGCCAGCAGTCCCCGTCTGGGGAGCTCCTACAATGAGCAGTTCTTC.

The chain couples TRBV12-3 or TRBV12-4 to TRBJ2-3; 11 nucleotides align to TRBD2. The CDR3 is made up of 16 amino acids. The V gene end was trimmed by 6 bases and the J gene end by 1 base; junction bases not matched to a gene: 6. The DNA for the CDR3 is TGTGCCAGCAGCCCGACTAGCGGGATAGGCACAGATACGCAGTATTTT. The encoded protein is CASSPTSGIGTDTQYF.

V is TRBV18 and J is TRBJ2-4, with 7 bases that match TRBD1. V was pared by 0 bases and J by 0 bases, with 14 bases of the junction left unmatched. CDR3 length equals 20 residues. Germline V lookup: CDR1 KGHSH, CDR2 LQKENI. The DNA for the CDR3 is TGTGCCAGCTCACCACCCGCGCCGGGACAGCCCCTAATAGCCAAAAACATTCAGTACTTC. This gives the protein CASSPPAPGQPLIAKNIQYF.

This clonotype was observed once. V and J are TRBV12-3 or TRBV12-4 and TRBJ2-3, with 8 bases aligning to TRBD2. The CDR3 contains 18 residues. Losses at the gene ends were 1 base for V and 1 base for J; bases not matched to a gene: 10. In DNA form, the CDR3 reads TGTGCCAGCAGTTTAGTTGGGTTTGGCGGGGGGCGCACAGATACGCAGTATTTT. Amino acid sequence: CASSLVGFGGGRTDTQYF.

This sequence joins TRBV7-9 and TRBJ2-1; the D is unclear. Germline-derived CDR1 and CDR2 are SEHNR and FQNEAQ (reference sequence). The CDR3 has 11 residues. For the CDR3, the DNA is TGTGCGACCAGCTGGGACAATGAGCAGTTCTTC. Translated, it gives CATSWDNEQFF.

The CDR3 nucleotides are TGTGCCAGCAGTGCCCGAGGGACAGGGTGGAATGAAAAACTGTTTTTT. Amino acids: CASSARGTGWNEKLFF. The V call is TRBV2, the J call TRBJ1-4, with 9 bases lining up with TRBD1. This CDR3 has 16 residues. The V segment lost 4 bases and the J segment 5 bases; nucleotides outside the gene matches: 8. From germline, CDR1 is SNHLY and CDR2 FYNNEI.

The chain links TRBV19 to TRBJ1-5, with TRBD1 as a possible D gene (6 bases). V lost 5 bases and J lost 7, with 12 bases in between. The CDR3 is made up of 13 amino acids. Germline V gene lookup returns CDR1 LNHDA and CDR2 SQIVND (reference sequence). This chain's CDR3 is CASSGGGGQPQHF. CDR3 sequence (DNA): TGTGCCAGTAGTGGAGGGGGAGGACAGCCCCAGCATTTT.

The rearrangement uses TRBV5-3 and TRBJ1-2, with 7 bases matching TRBD1. TRBV5-3 is classed as an ORF, of uncertain function. V was clipped by 8 bases and J by 2 bases; unmatched bases: 9. CDR3 length: 14 amino acids. The CDR3 DNA follows: TGTGCCAGTTCCAGGGGGAGTGAGAACTATGGCTACACCTTC. Its translation: CASSRGSENYGYTF.

In this sample, this clonotype turned up a few times. V and J are TRBV12-3 or TRBV12-4 and TRBJ2-3, with 7 bases lining up with TRBD1. V lost 10 bases and J lost 11; bases outside the gene matches: 12. The CDR3 is made up of 12 amino acids. The DNA of the CDR3 is TGTGCCATCCTTCGACAGGGAATGAGGCAGTATTTT. Protein: CAILRQGMRQYF.

This clonotype occurred once. The chain couples TRBV11-2 to TRBJ2-7, with TRBD1 matching over 7 bases. Germline CDR1 reads SGHAT; CDR2 reads FQNNGV. This CDR3 region has 15 residues. V lost 4 bases to trimming and J lost 0 bases; unmatched junction nucleotides: 6. The CDR3 sequence: CASSYGPGGSYEQYF. The CDR3 nucleotides are TGTGCCAGCAGCTATGGGCCAGGGGGCTCCTACGAGCAGTACTTC.

The chain uses TRBV7-3 and TRBJ1-1; weak D call: TRBD1 (5 bases). Trimming shortened V by 4 bases and J by 3 bases, and 15 bases separated the two germline ends. CDR1 SGHTA and CDR2 FQGTGA come from the germline V gene. This CDR3 is built from 15 residues. The CDR3 DNA is TGTGCCAGCAGCTCGAGAAAACAGGAGTACACTGAAGCTTTCTTT. It yields the protein CASSSRKQEYTEAFF.

This chain uses TRBV28 with TRBJ1-3; the D is unclear. Germline CDR1 MDHEN, CDR2 SYDVKM. V shed 2 bases and J shed 8 bases, with 10 bases lying between them. The CDR3 runs to 13 residues. This chain's CDR3 is CASSLQGVDTIYF. CDR3 bases: TGTGCCAGCAGTTTACAAGGTGTCGACACCATATATTTT.

J is TRBJ2-1 and V is TRBV5-1, with a weak D call TRBD2 (6 bases). In germline, CDR1 is SGHRS, CDR2 YFSETQ. CDR3 size: 15 residues. V shed 4 bases and J shed 8 bases, with 19 bases lying between them. For the CDR3, the DNA is TGCGCCAGCAGCACAGGATCCGGGGGATGGGATGAGCAGTTCTTC. Protein sequence: CASSTGSGGWDEQFF.

The rearrangement links TRBV27 to TRBJ2-7; 13 positions match TRBD2. Germline CDR1 is MNHEY and CDR2 is SMNVEV (reference sequence). V dropped 5 bases and J dropped 1; count of bases not matched to a gene: 14. CDR3 size: 19 residues. The CDR3 sequence is CASSPRVSGTSGTSYEQYF. In nucleotides, the CDR3 is TGTGCCAGCAGTCCCCGGGTCTCCGGGACTAGCGGGACTTCCTACGAGCAGTACTTC.

At least ten counts were recorded for this clonotype. This chain uses TRBV7-6 with TRBJ1-2; D gene unclear. V dropped 6 bases and J dropped 5 bases, with 16 bases sitting between them. CDR1 is SGHVS, CDR2 FNYEAQ, per germline. The CDR3 contains 14 residues. CDR3 nucleotides: TGTGCCAGCAGGCCCGACCTGTCCCCTTATGGCTACACCTTC. Amino acid sequence: CASRPDLSPYGYTF.

This chain links TRBV11-1 with TRBJ2-1; TRBD2 matches 7 bases. After removal of 0 bases from V and 8 bases from J, the junction contained 13 bases not matched to a gene. The CDR3 has 17 residues. Germline V gene sequence: CDR1 SGHAT, CDR2 FQDESV (reference sequence). CDR3 nucleotides: TGTGCCAGCAGCTTAGCGCCTAGCGGCAAGAGGTCCCATGAGCAGTTCTTC. Translated: CASSLAPSGKRSHEQFF.

This clonotype was picked up a small number of times. J is TRBJ1-1 and V is TRBV20-1; D possibly corresponds to TRBD1 (5 bases). Trimming removed 6 bases from V and 2 bases from J, with 16 bases in between. There are 14 residues in the CDR3. Germline CDR1 reads DFQATT; CDR2 reads SNEGSKA (reference sequence). CDR3 DNA sequence: TGCAGTGCCAACCGAGCGGGGGAAAACACTGAAGCTTTCTTT. This sequence encodes CSANRAGENTEAFF.